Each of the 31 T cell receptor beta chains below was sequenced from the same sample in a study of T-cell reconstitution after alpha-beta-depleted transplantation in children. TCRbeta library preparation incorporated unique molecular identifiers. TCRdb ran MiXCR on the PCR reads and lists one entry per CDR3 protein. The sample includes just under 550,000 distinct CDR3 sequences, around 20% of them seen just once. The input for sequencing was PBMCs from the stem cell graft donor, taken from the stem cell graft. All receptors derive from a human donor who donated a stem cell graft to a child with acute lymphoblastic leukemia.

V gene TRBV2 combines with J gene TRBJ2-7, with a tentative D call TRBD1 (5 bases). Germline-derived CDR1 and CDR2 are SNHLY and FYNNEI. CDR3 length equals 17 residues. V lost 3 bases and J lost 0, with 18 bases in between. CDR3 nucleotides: TGTGCCAGCAGTGATTGGGCGACAGCCGTTAGCTCCTACGAGCAGTACTTC. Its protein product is CASSDWATAVSSYEQYF.

CDR3 sequence reads: CASSSAGTDTEAFF. CDR3 in DNA: TGTGCCAGCAGCTCCGCAGGGACAGACACTGAAGCTTTCTTT. This chain uses TRBV27 with TRBJ1-1; 7 bases agree with TRBD1. V shed 6 bases, J shed 3 bases, and the junction held 7 bases outside the gene matches. This CDR3 region has 14 residues. Germline V gene data show CDR1 as MNHEY and CDR2 as SMNVEV (reference sequence).

The DNA of the CDR3 is TGTGCCAGCAGTAGGGCGAGCGGGAGGGGGAATGAGCAGTTCTTC. Its protein product is CASSRASGRGNEQFF. J is TRBJ2-1 and V is TRBV6-1; 10 bases agree with TRBD2. CDR3 length: 15 amino acids. Germline assignment: CDR1 MNHNS and CDR2 SASEGT. The J segment lost 7 bases and the V segment lost 5 bases, leaving 8 bases of the junction unmatched.

The CDR3 bases are TGTGCCAGCAGCTTGTATCGTAGGGTCGTACCACCCTCCTACGAGCAGTACTTC. Its protein product is CASSLYRRVVPPSYEQYF. The rearrangement uses TRBV11-2 and TRBJ2-7; no reliable D call. This CDR3 has 18 amino acids. V was cut by 3 bases and J by 0 bases, with 21 bases left in between. The V gene's germline CDR1 is SGHAT and CDR2 FQNNGV.

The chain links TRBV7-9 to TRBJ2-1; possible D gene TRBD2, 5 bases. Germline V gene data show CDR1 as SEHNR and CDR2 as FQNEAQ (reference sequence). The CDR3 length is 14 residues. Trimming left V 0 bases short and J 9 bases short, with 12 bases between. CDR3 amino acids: CASSLAVSAVEQFF. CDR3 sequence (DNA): TGTGCCAGCAGCTTAGCGGTTAGCGCGGTTGAGCAGTTCTTC.

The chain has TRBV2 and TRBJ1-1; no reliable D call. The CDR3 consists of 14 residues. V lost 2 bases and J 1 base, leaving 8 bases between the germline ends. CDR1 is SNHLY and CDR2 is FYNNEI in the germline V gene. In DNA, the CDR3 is TGTGCCAGCAGTGAAAGACTGAGGAACACTGAAGCTTTCTTT. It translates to CASSERLRNTEAFF.

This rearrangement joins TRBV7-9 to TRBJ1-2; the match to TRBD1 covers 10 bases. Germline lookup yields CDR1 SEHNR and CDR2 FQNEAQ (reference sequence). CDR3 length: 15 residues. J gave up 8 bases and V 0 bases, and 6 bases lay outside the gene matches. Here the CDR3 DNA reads TGTGCCAGCAGCTTAGCGCGTGGGACAGGGGACGGCTACACCTTC. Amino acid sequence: CASSLARGTGDGYTF.

In DNA, the CDR3 is TGTGCCAGCAGCCAAGGTCCAGGTTTCCAGCCCCAGCATTTT. It is translated as CASSQGPGFQPQHF. The chain has TRBV4-2 and TRBJ1-5; D gene ambiguous. Between the trimmed V and J ends, which lost 1 base and 7 bases, there was a span of 11 bases. The CDR3 is 14 residues long. Looked up from germline, CDR1 is LGHNA and CDR2 is YNFKEQ.

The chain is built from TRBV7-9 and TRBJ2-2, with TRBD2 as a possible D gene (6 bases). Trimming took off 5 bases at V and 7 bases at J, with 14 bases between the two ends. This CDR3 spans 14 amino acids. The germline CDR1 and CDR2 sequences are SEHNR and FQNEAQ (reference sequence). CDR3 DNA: TGTGCCAGCAGCCCCGGCGGGGTTGTCGGGGAGCTGTTTTTT. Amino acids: CASSPGGVVGELFF.

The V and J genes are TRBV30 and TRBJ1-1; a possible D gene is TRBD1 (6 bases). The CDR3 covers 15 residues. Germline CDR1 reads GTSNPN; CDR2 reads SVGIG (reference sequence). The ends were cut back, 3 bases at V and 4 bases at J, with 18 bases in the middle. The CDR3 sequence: CAWRKIGGLSTEAFF. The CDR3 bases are TGTGCCTGGAGGAAAATAGGGGGGCTGAGCACTGAAGCTTTCTTT.

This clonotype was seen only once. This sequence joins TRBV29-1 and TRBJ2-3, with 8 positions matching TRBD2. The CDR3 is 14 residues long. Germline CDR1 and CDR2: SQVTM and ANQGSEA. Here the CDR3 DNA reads TGCTCCCTATTCGGGAGGGCATGGGGAGATACGCAGTATTTT. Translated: CSLFGRAWGDTQYF.

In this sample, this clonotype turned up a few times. CDR3 sequence: CASSERDSGYGYTF. CDR3 sequence (DNA): TGCGCCAGCAGCGAGAGGGACAGCGGGTATGGCTACACCTTC. This chain connects TRBV5-1 to TRBJ1-2, with 7 bases identical to TRBD1. CDR3 length: 14 residues. V lost 4 bases and J lost 5; bases outside the gene matches: 8. CDR1 and CDR2 (germline): SGHRS, YFSETQ. The complete variable domain, with remaining parts taken from reference TRBV5-1 and TRBJ1-2, reads KAGVTQTPRYLIKTRGQQVTLSCSPISGHRSVSWYQQTPGQGLQFLFEYFSETQRNKGNFPGRFSGRQFSNSRSEMNVSTLELGDSALYLCASSERDSGYGYTFGSGTRLTVV.

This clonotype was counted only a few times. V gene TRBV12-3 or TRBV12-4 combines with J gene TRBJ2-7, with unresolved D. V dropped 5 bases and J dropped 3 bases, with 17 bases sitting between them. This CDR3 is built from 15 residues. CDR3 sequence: CASSGEGAKSYEQYF. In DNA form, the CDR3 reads TGTGCCAGCAGTGGGGAAGGAGCGAAAAGCTACGAGCAGTACTTC.

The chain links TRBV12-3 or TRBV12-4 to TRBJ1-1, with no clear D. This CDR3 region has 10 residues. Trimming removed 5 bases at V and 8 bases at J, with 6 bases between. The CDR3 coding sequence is TGTGCCAGCAGTCCGCCGGAAGCTTTCTTT. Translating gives CASSPPEAFF.

CDR3 nucleotides: TGCGCCAGCAGCTCCCAGTCCAACAATGAGCAGTTCTTC. Amino acid sequence: CASSSQSNNEQFF. The chain is built from TRBV5-1 and TRBJ2-1; the D is unclear. V was cut by 3 bases and J by 5 bases, with 9 bases left in between. The V gene's germline CDR1 is SGHRS and CDR2 YFSETQ. The CDR3 is 13 amino acids. The whole variable domain, remainder taken from reference TRBV5-1 and TRBJ2-1, is KAGVTQTPRYLIKTRGQQVTLSCSPISGHRSVSWYQQTPGQGLQFLFEYFSETQRNKGNFPGRFSGRQFSNSRSEMNVSTLELGDSALYLCASSSQSNNEQFFGPGTRLTVL.

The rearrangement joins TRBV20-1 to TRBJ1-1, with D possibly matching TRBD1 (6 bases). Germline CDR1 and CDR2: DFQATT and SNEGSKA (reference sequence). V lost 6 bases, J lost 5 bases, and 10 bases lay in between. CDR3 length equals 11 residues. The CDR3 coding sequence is TGCAGTGCAAAGGGGGTAACTGAAGCTTTCTTT. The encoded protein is CSAKGVTEAFF.

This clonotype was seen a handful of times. The CDR3 DNA sequence: TGTGCCAGCTCACCCTGGGACGCCGCGAACACCGGGGAGCTGTTTTTT. This translates into CASSPWDAANTGELFF. The genes are TRBV18 and TRBJ2-2; D might be TRBD1 or TRBD2, each matching 5 bases. The ends were cut back, 3 bases at V and 0 bases at J, with 11 bases in the middle. The CDR3 sequence is 16 residues long. Germline CDR1 is KGHSH and CDR2 is LQKENI.

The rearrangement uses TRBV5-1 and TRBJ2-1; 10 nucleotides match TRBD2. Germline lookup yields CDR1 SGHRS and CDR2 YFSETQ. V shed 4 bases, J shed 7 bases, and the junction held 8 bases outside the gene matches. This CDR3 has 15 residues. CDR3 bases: TGCGCCAGCAGCCAGGGACTAGCGTTAAGAAATGAGCAGTTCTTC. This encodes CASSQGLALRNEQFF.

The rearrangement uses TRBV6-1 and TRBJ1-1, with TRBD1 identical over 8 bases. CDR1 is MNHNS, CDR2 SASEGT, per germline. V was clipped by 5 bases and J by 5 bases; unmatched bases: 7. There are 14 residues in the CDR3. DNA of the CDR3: TGTGCCAGCAGTCGGACAGGGTCGAGGACTGAAGCTTTCTTT. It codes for CASSRTGSRTEAFF.

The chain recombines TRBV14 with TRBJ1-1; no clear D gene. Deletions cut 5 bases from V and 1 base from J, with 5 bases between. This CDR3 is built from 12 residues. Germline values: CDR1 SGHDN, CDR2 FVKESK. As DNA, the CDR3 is TGTGCCAGCAGCGCACAGAACACTGAAGCTTTCTTT. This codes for CASSAQNTEAFF.

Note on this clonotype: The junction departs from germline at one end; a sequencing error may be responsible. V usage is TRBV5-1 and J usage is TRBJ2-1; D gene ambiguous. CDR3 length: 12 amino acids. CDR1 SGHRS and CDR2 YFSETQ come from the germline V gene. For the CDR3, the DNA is TGCGCCAGCACCTTGCTGGGGTATGAGCAGTTCTTC. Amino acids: CASTLLGYEQFF.

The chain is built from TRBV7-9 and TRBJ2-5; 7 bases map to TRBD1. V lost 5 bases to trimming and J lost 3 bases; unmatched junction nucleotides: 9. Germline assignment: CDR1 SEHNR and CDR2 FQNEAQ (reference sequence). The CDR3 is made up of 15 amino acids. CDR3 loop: CASSPTRGGEETQYF. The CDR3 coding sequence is TGTGCCAGCAGCCCGACGAGAGGGGGCGAAGAGACCCAGTACTTC. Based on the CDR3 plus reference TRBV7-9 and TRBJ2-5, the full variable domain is DTGVSQNPRHKITKRGQNVTFRCDPISEHNRLYWYRQTLGQGPEFLTYFQNEAQLEKSRLLSDRFSAERPKGSFSTLEIQRTEQGDSAMYLCASSPTRGGEETQYFGPGTRLLVL.

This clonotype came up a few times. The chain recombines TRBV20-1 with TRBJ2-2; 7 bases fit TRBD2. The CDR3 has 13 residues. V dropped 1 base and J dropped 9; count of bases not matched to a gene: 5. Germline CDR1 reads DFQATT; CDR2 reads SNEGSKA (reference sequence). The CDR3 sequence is CSARVGGSRELFF. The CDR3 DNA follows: TGCAGTGCTAGAGTCGGCGGGAGCCGGGAGCTGTTTTTT.

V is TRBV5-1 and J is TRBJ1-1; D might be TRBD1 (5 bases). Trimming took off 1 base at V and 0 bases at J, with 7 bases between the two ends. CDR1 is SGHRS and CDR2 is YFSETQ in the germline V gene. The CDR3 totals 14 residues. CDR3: CASSLQGVNTEAFF. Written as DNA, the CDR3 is TGCGCCAGCAGCTTGCAGGGAGTGAACACTGAAGCTTTCTTT.

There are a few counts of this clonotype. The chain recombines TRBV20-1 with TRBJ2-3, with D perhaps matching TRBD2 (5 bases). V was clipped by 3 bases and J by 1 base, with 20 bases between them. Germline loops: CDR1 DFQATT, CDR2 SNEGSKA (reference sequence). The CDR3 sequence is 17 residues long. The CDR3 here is CSASPLVRGKGTDTQYF. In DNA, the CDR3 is TGCAGTGCTAGTCCTCTTGTACGGGGAAAGGGCACAGATACGCAGTATTTT.

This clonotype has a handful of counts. The CDR3 reads CASSPGTGNEQFF. CDR3 bases: TGTGCCAGCAGCCCGGGGACAGGGAATGAGCAGTTCTTC. The J gene is TRBJ2-1, the V gene TRBV3-1; 9 nucleotides agree with TRBD1. The germline V gene encodes CDR1 LGHDT and CDR2 YNNKEL (reference sequence). V trimming: 4 bases; J trimming: 7 bases; junction bases outside the gene matches: 2. The CDR3 is made up of 13 amino acids.

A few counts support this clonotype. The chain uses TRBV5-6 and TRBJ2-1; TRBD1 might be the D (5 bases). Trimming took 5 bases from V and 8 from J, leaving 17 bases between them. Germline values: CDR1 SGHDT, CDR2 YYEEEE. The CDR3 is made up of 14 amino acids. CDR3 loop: CASRDNIEYDEQFF. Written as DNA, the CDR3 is TGTGCCAGCAGGGACAACATCGAATACGATGAGCAGTTCTTC.

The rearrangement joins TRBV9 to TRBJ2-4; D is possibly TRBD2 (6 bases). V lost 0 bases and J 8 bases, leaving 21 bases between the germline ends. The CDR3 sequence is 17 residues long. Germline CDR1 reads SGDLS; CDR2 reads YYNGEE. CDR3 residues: CASSVADRTPGEDIQYF. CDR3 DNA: TGTGCCAGCAGCGTAGCTGACAGAACGCCGGGGGAGGACATTCAGTACTTC. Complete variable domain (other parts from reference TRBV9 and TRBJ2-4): DSGVTQTPKHLITATGQRVTLRCSPRSGDLSVYWYQQSLDQGLQFLIQYYNGEERAKGNILERFSAQQFPDLHSELNLSSLELGDSALYFCASSVADRTPGEDIQYFGAGTRLSVL.

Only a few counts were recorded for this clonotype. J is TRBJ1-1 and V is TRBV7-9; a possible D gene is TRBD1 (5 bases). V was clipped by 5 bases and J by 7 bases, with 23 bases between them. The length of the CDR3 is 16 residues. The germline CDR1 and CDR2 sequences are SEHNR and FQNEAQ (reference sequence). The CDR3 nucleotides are TGTGCCAGCAGCCGAACTATTACGACAGCTCAATATGAAGCTTTCTTT. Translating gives CASSRTITTAQYEAFF.

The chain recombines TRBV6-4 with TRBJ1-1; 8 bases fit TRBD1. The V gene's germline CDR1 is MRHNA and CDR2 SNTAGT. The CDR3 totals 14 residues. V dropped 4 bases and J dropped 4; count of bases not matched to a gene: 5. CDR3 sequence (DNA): TGTGCCAGCAGTGTCGCCCAGGGGGCCACTGAAGCTTTCTTT. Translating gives CASSVAQGATEAFF.

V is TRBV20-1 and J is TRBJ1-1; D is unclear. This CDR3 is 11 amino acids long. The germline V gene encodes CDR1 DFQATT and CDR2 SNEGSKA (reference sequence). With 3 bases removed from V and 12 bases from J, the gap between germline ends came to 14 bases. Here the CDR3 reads CSASTAWTSFF. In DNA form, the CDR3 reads TGCAGTGCTAGTACCGCCTGGACGTCTTTCTTT.